The rows below give T cell receptor beta chains drawn from one sample of a study of blood T cell repertoires in COVID-19. The table came from immunoSEQ multiplex PCR; TCRdb's copy has only in-frame clones and leaves some out. The table has 250,000 or so clones, approximately 80% seen once. The specimen sequenced was peripheral blood. Receptor source: a woman aged 80 or over with acute or convalescent COVID-19. CDR3s include the opening cysteine and the closing phenylalanine or tryptophan. The D gene is left open where the match is weak. Size is omitted from some rows. Given values are once, few, many or a class for expanded clones.

V: TRBV6-5; J: TRBJ2-2; size: few; D: .; CDR3: CASRLSGSSGELFF; DNA: TGTGCCAGCAGGCTATCGGGTTCTTCCGGGGAGCTGTTTTTT
V: TRBV5-1; J: TRBJ2-5; size: once; D: .; CDR3: CASSLAGSASQETQYF; DNA: TGCGCCAGCAGCTTGGCCGGTAGCGCCTCACAAGAGACCCAGTACTTC
V: TRBV7-2; J: TRBJ2-3; size: once; D: TRBD1; CDR3: CASSLGTGGVDTQYF; DNA: TGTGCCAGCAGCCTAGGGACAGGGGGCGTAGATACGCAGTATTTT
V: TRBV2; J: TRBJ2-3; size: .; D: TRBD1; CDR3: CASSDGQGASTDTQYF; DNA: TGTGCCAGCAGCGATGGACAGGGGGCCTCTACAGATACGCAGTATTTT
V: TRBV7-2; J: TRBJ1-1; size: .; D: .; CDR3: CASSALTANTEAFF; DNA: TGTGCCAGCAGCGCCCTGACAGCGAACACTGAAGCTTTCTTT
V: TRBV14; J: TRBJ2-1; size: .; D: .; CDR3: CASSQLGRGNEQFF; DNA: TGTGCCAGCAGCCAACTAGGTCGTGGCAATGAGCAGTTCTTC
V: TRBV6-6; J: TRBJ1-3; size: .; D: .; CDR3: CASRASGNTIYF; DNA: TGTGCCAGCAGGGCTTCTGGAAACACCATATATTTT
V: TRBV6-2/TRBV6-3; J: TRBJ2-7; size: .; D: .; CDR3: CASSYERSSYEQYF; DNA: TGTGCCAGCAGTTACGAGCGGAGCTCCTACGAGCAGTACTTC
V: TRBV29-1; J: TRBJ1-1; size: .; D: .; CDR3: CSVAAASGMNTEAFF; DNA: TGCAGCGTTGCGGCCGCTTCAGGAATGAACACTGAAGCTTTCTTT
V: TRBV5-5; J: TRBJ2-7; size: .; D: TRBD2; CDR3: CASAVGTSGKEQYF; DNA: TGTGCCAGCGCAGTCGGGACTAGCGGGAAGGAGCAGTACTTC
V: TRBV24-1; J: TRBJ1-3; size: .; D: TRBD1; CDR3: CATSDWGTGEWNTIYF; DNA: TGTGCCACCAGTGATTGGGGGACAGGGGAGTGGAACACCATATATTTT
V: TRBV9; J: TRBJ2-7; size: .; D: .; CDR3: CASSVESQNEQYF; DNA: TGTGCCAGCAGCGTAGAAAGTCAGAACGAGCAGTACTTC
V: TRBV3-1/TRBV3-2; J: TRBJ1-5; size: .; D: .; CDR3: CASSQNSLGGGNQPQHF; DNA: TGTGCCAGCAGCCAAAACTCGCTAGGGGGAGGCAATCAGCCCCAGCATTTT
V: TRBV5-4; J: TRBJ2-7; size: few; D: TRBD2; CDR3: CASSRTSGRSDEQYF; DNA: TGTGCCAGCAGCCGAACTAGCGGGAGGTCGGATGAGCAGTACTTC
V: TRBV6-1; J: TRBJ2-7; size: .; D: .; CDR3: CAAKFTGSSHEQYF; DNA: TGTGCCGCGAAATTTACAGGGAGTAGCCACGAGCAGTACTTC
V: TRBV7-2; J: TRBJ1-2; size: .; D: .; CDR3: CASTFTSGVGGYTF; DNA: TGTGCCAGCACATTTACCTCGGGAGTAGGTGGCTACACCTTC
V: TRBV7-2; J: TRBJ1-2; size: .; D: TRBD1; CDR3: CASSTLPGQGSLRYGYTF; DNA: TGTGCCAGCAGCACGCTGCCGGGACAGGGGTCGTTACGTTATGGCTACACCTTC
V: TRBV7-9; J: TRBJ2-2; size: .; D: TRBD2; CDR3: CASSPQGTSVLAGELFF; DNA: TGTGCCAGCAGCCCCCAGGGGACTAGCGTTTTAGCCGGGGAGCTGTTTTTT
V: TRBV6-5; J: TRBJ1-6; size: .; D: .; CDR3: CASRTKEGGNSPLHF; DNA: TGTGCCAGCCGCACGAAGGAGGGCGGCAATTCACCCCTCCACTTT
V: TRBV3-1/TRBV3-2; J: TRBJ1-6; size: .; D: .; CDR3: CASSHSTVNRVSPLHF; DNA: TGTGCCAGCAGCCATTCAACGGTGAACAGGGTTTCACCCCTCCACTTT
V: TRBV2; J: TRBJ2-1; size: .; D: TRBD1; CDR3: CASRPPGRGLDNEQFF; DNA: TGTGCCAGCAGGCCCCCGGGAAGGGGGCTCGACAATGAGCAGTTCTTC
V: TRBV5-1; J: TRBJ2-5; size: .; D: .; CDR3: CASSFEETQYF; DNA: TGCGCCAGCAGCTTCGAAGAGACCCAGTACTTC
V: TRBV6-1; J: TRBJ1-2; size: .; D: .; CDR3: CASSESNYGYTF; DNA: TGTGCCAGCAGTGAGAGCAACTATGGCTACACCTTC
V: TRBV5-6; J: TRBJ2-1; size: .; D: .; CDR3: CASSLEPSVKEQFF; DNA: TGTGCCAGCAGCTTGGAGCCTAGCGTTAAGGAGCAGTTCTTC
V: TRBV5-8; J: TRBJ2-4; size: .; D: .; CDR3: CASSLVGVGIQYF; DNA: TGTGCCAGCAGCTTGGTAGGGGTGGGCATTCAGTACTTC
V: TRBV11-2; J: TRBJ1-5; size: .; D: .; CDR3: CASSLADNQPQHF; DNA: TGTGCCAGCAGCTTGGCAGACAATCAGCCCCAGCATTTT
V: TRBV28; J: TRBJ2-2; size: .; D: TRBD2; CDR3: CASSTPGLAGGAGELFF; DNA: TGTGCCAGCAGTACTCCGGGACTAGCGGGGGGAGCCGGGGAGCTGTTTTTT
V: TRBV6-5; J: TRBJ1-6; size: .; D: .; CDR3: CASSNRNSGNSPLHF; DNA: TGTGCCAGCAGTAACAGGAATTCGGGTAATTCACCCCTCCACTTT
V: TRBV5-6; J: TRBJ2-5; size: .; D: .; CDR3: CASSLAKAGHQETQYF; DNA: TGTGCCAGCAGCTTGGCCAAGGCAGGCCACCAAGAGACCCAGTACTTC
V: TRBV7-9; J: TRBJ2-7; size: .; D: TRBD1; CDR3: CASSPQGAAYEQYF; DNA: TGTGCCAGCAGCCCCCAGGGGGCCGCATACGAGCAGTACTTC
V: TRBV29-1; J: TRBJ1-2; size: few; D: .; CDR3: CSVELSGGKGYTF; DNA: TGCAGCGTTGAGCTTTCGGGGGGAAAGGGCTACACCTTC